The clone carrying this T cell receptor (beta chain) was seen a handful of times. The sample is drawn from a study of cytomegalovirus exposure and HLA in healthy donors. As for the study in general: In an early release, HLA-typed donors contributed tens of millions of unique TCR sequences.

There are 16 residues in the CDR3. V dropped 0 bases and J dropped 0 bases, with 10 bases sitting between them. Germline lookup yields CDR1 SGHNT and CDR2 YYREEE (reference sequence). Healthy donors of bone marrow made up the group. PCR involved 60 Vbeta and 13 Jbeta primers. The table came from immunoSEQ multiplex PCR; TCRdb's copy has only in-frame clones and leaves some out. The repertoire holds 150,000 to 200,000 clones, with roughly 12% as singletons. The J gene is TRBJ2-1, the V gene TRBV5-4; no clear D gene. The sequencing input was PBMCs. This receptor was identified in a man aged 45-65 years in good health and CMV-seropositive. CDR3 nucleotide sequence: TGTGCCAGCAGCTTGGGAACAGACCTCTCCTACAATGAGCAGTTCTTC. This translates into CASSLGTDLSYNEQFF.